This T cell receptor beta chain was captured by sequencing in a study of breast tumors, draining lymph nodes, adjacent tissues. This CDR3 spans 19 amino acids. Germline V CDR1 and CDR2: LNHDA, SQIVND (reference sequence). Trimming removed 1 base at V and 1 base at J, with 17 bases between. TCRdb reprocessed the multiplex PCR reads via MiXCR and lists one record per CDR3 protein. Among under 250,000 distinct CDR3 sequences listed, about 30% were seen once. Whole-study results and caveats: Compared with basal-like, luminal-like tumors shared significantly more repertoire with nontumor tissue. Tumor T cell lymph node origin was a supported hypothesis, not proven.

Breast cancer patients provided tissue from their axillary draining lymph nodes. This clonotype was detected only once. Antigen unknown. The J gene is TRBJ2-6, the V gene TRBV19, with D possibly matching TRBD2 (5 bases). This clonotype originated in a female donor with breast cancer. Some clones in this sample may be carry-over from other donors' samples. The material sequenced was axillary lymph node tissue. CDR3 bases: TGTGCCAGTAGTATAGGGGTAGGCGTGAGGGAATCTGGGGCCAACGTCCTGACTTTC. Translated, it gives CASSIGVGVRESGANVLTF.